Shown below are 18 T cell receptor beta chains from a single sample sequenced in a study of T cell repertoires in cytomegalovirus infection. No antigen has been identified for these receptors. TCRdb processed the reads anew with MiXCR; each CDR3 protein has one entry. There are 570,000 or so distinct CDR3 sequences in the sample; under 45% occur only once, and around 48% lies in the top ten. The input for sequencing was cultured PBMCs, taken from culture after CMV antigen stimulation. The source of these receptors is a human donor in good health (CMV status not recorded). Some clones in this sample may be carry-over from other donors' samples.

V and J are TRBV7-9 and TRBJ1-2; a possible D gene is TRBD1 (6 bases). Per the germline V gene, CDR1 is SEHNR and CDR2 is FQNEAQ (reference sequence). The V end lost 6 bases, the J end lost 12 bases, and 17 bases lay between the germline ends. The CDR3 contains 12 residues. CDR3 protein: CASSNRDTGHTF. CDR3 DNA: TGTGCCAGCAGTAACCGGGACACCGGCCACACCTTC.

V gene TRBV7-2 combines with J gene TRBJ2-3; 9 nucleotides agree with TRBD2. This CDR3 contains 15 residues. V was pared by 4 bases and J by 3 bases, with 5 bases of the junction left unmatched. CDR1 is SGHTA and CDR2 is FQGNSA in the germline V gene. The CDR3 loop is CASSSRLAETDTQYF. The CDR3 nucleotides are TGTGCCAGCAGCTCGCGACTAGCGGAAACAGATACGCAGTATTTT.

This sequence joins TRBV7-2 and TRBJ2-5; D is unresolved. V was pared by 7 bases and J by 5 bases, with 14 bases between. This CDR3 has 13 residues. CDR1 SGHTA and CDR2 FQGNSA come from the germline V gene. CDR3 region: CASTTPGRETQYF. The CDR3 coding sequence is TGTGCCAGCACCACCCCTGGACGGGAGACCCAGTACTTC.

V gene TRBV10-2 combines with J gene TRBJ2-7; no clear D. Per the germline V gene, CDR1 is WSHSY and CDR2 is SAAADI. Trimming pared 7 bases from V and 1 base from J, leaving 11 bases between. The CDR3 sequence is 13 residues long. DNA of the CDR3: TGCGCCAGCAAGACTGACCCTTCCTACGAGCAGTACTTC. Its protein product is CASKTDPSYEQYF.

This clonotype was seen repeatedly, ten times or more. J is TRBJ2-3 and V is TRBV7-6, with TRBD2 matching 10 bases. The ends lost 1 base at V and 4 bases at J; junction bases unmatched: 5. The CDR3 spans 16 residues. Germline values: CDR1 SGHVS, CDR2 FNYEAQ. This chain's CDR3 is CASSLVPSGSADTQYF. As DNA, the CDR3 is TGTGCCAGCAGCTTAGTTCCTAGCGGGAGTGCAGATACGCAGTATTTT.

The rearrangement joins TRBV12-3 or TRBV12-4 to TRBJ2-2; D is unclear. V was pared by 5 bases and J by 6 bases, with 10 bases between. CDR3 length: 13 amino acids. CDR3 nucleotides: TGTGCCAGCAGTCCCCTTAGCTCCGGGGAGCTGTTTTTT. Residues: CASSPLSSGELFF.

This clonotype was observed a few times. The rearrangement joins TRBV7-9 to TRBJ1-6; 8 bases fit TRBD1. With 5 bases clipped from V and 7 bases from J, the junction kept 10 bases outside the gene matches. CDR1 and CDR2 (germline): SEHNR, FQNEAQ (reference sequence). This CDR3 is built from 16 residues. CDR3 amino acids: CASSRTRGLGNSPLHF. For the CDR3, the DNA is TGTGCCAGCAGCCGGACCAGGGGGCTAGGAAATTCACCCCTCCACTTT.

This clonotype was seen a handful of times. The gene calls are TRBV12-3 or TRBV12-4 and TRBJ1-2; D is unclear. The germline V and J ends were trimmed by 0 bases and 5 bases, with 4 bases remaining between them. This CDR3 region has 12 residues. The CDR3 loop is CASSLAAYGYTF. CDR3 coding DNA: TGTGCCAGCAGTTTAGCAGCTTATGGCTACACCTTC.

The chain's CDR3 is CASSNGQGNLWAFF. The CDR3 DNA reads TGCGCCAGCAGTAACGGACAGGGGAACCTTTGGGCTTTCTTT. This chain joins TRBV10-2 and TRBJ1-1; 9 positions agree with TRBD1. CDR1 WSHSY and CDR2 SAAADI come from the germline V gene. V dropped 5 bases and J dropped 11; count of bases not matched to a gene: 12. This CDR3 region has 14 residues.

V is TRBV19 and J is TRBJ2-7; 8 nucleotides agree with TRBD2. Germline values: CDR1 LNHDA, CDR2 SQIVND (reference sequence). With V trimmed by 3 bases and J by 5 bases, 6 bases remained unmatched. This CDR3 is built from 14 residues. DNA for the CDR3: TGTGCCAGTAGTATGGGAGCGGGAGCGGACGAGCAGTACTTC. Encoded protein: CASSMGAGADEQYF.

This rearrangement joins TRBV20-1 to TRBJ2-7; D is tentatively TRBD1 or TRBD2 (5 bases each). Germline CDR1 and CDR2: DFQATT and SNEGSKA (reference sequence). V lost 3 bases and J 0 bases, leaving 15 bases between the germline ends. This CDR3 spans 15 amino acids. CDR3 loop: CSARGPRGLSYEQYF. The CDR3 region has the DNA TGCAGTGCTAGGGGGCCGAGGGGCCTCTCCTACGAGCAGTACTTC.

This clonotype was counted only a few times. The chain links TRBV5-1 to TRBJ2-5, with TRBD2 matching over 8 bases. The CDR3 totals 14 residues. Trimming took 2 bases from V and 1 from J; bases not matched to a gene: 1. Germline V gene sequence: CDR1 SGHRS, CDR2 YFSETQ. The CDR3 DNA sequence: TGCGCCAGCAGCTTCGGGACTAGCCAAGAGACCCAGTACTTC. This translates into CASSFGTSQETQYF.

The chain uses TRBV7-6 and TRBJ1-3; D unresolved. There are 21 residues in the CDR3. Germline-derived CDR1 and CDR2 are SGHVS and FNYEAQ. The V end lost 5 bases, the J end lost 0 bases, and 29 bases lay between the germline ends. CDR3 coding DNA: TGTGCCAGCAGCCCCAGCCTCAATCTACCCCCTACAAGTTTCTCTGGAAACACCATATATTTT. Its protein is CASSPSLNLPPTSFSGNTIYF. The full variable domain, in which reference TRBV7-6 and TRBJ1-3 provide the parts outside the CDR3, is GAGVSQSPRYKVTKRGQDVALRCDPISGHVSLYWYRQALGQGPEFLTYFNYEAQQDKSGLPNDRFSAERPEGSISTLTIQRTEQRDSAMYRCASSPSLNLPPTSFSGNTIYFGEGSWLTVV.

The chain joins TRBV6-2 or TRBV6-3 to TRBJ2-1; maybe TRBD2 (5 bases). The length of the CDR3 is 16 residues. V shed 6 bases and J shed 10 bases, with 25 bases lying between them. Germline V gene sequence: CDR1 MNHEY, CDR2 SVGEGT. The CDR3 protein is CASSSPVGAPGGEQFF. The CDR3 coding sequence is TGTGCCAGCAGCTCTCCTGTGGGCGCGCCCGGCGGGGAGCAGTTCTTC.

J is TRBJ2-7 and V is TRBV20-1, with D possibly being TRBD1 (5 bases). Per germline, CDR1 DFQATT and CDR2 SNEGSKA (reference sequence). The CDR3 covers 14 residues. The germline V and J ends were trimmed by 0 bases and 0 bases, with 9 bases remaining between them. The CDR3: CSAREGARSYEQYF. In DNA form, the CDR3 reads TGCAGTGCTAGAGAAGGGGCCCGCTCCTACGAGCAGTACTTC.

Points on this clonotype: A junction boundary mismatches the germline segment, possibly from a read error. This chain links TRBV7-9 with TRBJ1-4; D is unresolved. The CDR3 length is 13 residues. Germline V CDR1 and CDR2: SEHNR, FQNEAQ (reference sequence). The CDR3 nucleotides are TGTGCCAGCACCTTAAATCCTAATGAAAAACTGTTTTTT. Translating gives CASTLNPNEKLFF.

This chain links TRBV2 with TRBJ2-2, with a tentative D call TRBD1 (6 bases). Germline CDR1 reads SNHLY; CDR2 reads FYNNEI. Trimming shortened V by 8 bases and J by 0 bases, and 10 bases separated the two germline ends. This CDR3 contains 14 residues. The CDR3 sequence: CASQGQPNTGELFF. The CDR3 DNA reads as TGTGCCAGCCAGGGACAACCGAACACCGGGGAGCTGTTTTTT.

The chain combines TRBV7-2 with TRBJ2-6; tentative D call: TRBD1 (6 bases). The CDR3 runs 16 residues. Germline CDR1 is SGHTA and CDR2 is FQGNSA. The V gene lost 3 bases and the J gene lost 3 bases, with 12 bases spanning the gap. CDR3 bases: TGTGCCAGCAGCTTGTTAACAGGGATTGGGGCCAACGTCCTGACTTTC. It codes for CASSLLTGIGANVLTF.